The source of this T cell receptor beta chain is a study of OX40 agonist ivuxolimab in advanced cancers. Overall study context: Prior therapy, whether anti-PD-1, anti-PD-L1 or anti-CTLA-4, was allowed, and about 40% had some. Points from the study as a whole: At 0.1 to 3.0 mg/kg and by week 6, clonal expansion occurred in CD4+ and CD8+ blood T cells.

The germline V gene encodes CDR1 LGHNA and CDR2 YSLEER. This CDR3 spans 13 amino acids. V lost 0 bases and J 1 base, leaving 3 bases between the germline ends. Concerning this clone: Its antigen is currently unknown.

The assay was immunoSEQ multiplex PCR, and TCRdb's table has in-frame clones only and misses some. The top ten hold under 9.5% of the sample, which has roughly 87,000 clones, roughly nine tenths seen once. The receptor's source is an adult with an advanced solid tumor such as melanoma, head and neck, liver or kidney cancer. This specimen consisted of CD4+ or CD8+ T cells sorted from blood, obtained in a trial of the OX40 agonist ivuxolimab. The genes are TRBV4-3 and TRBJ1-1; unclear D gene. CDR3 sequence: CASSQDPNTEAFF. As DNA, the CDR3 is TGCGCCAGCAGCCAAGACCCGAACACTGAAGCTTTCTTT.